Here is one TCR beta chain with its context. The record originates from a study of blood T cell repertoires in COVID-19. Study context: Acute and convalescent COVID-19 samples came from the United States, Italy and Spain.

Study processing details: From reference gene primer amplification, estimates of nucleated cell counts were derived. Generated by immunoSEQ multiplex PCR, the TCRdb table keeps only in-frame clones and is missing some. That table gives V, J and clone size, and the DNA gave D and trimming. The repertoire has 150,000 or so clones, about 83% of them found once; the top ten carry around 1.5%. This CDR3 contains 17 residues. V trimming: 1 base; J trimming: 4 bases; junction bases outside the gene matches: 7. The germline CDR1 and CDR2 sequences are LNHNV and YYDKDF (reference sequence). The source material was peripheral blood. The TCR comes from a human donor in a cohort sampled during active COVID-19. The V call is TRBV15, the J call TRBJ1-6; 7 bases line up with TRBD1. Here the CDR3 DNA reads TGTGCCACCAGCAGAGGGGTAGGGGGCGCTTATAATTCACCCCTCCACTTT. Translated, it gives CATSRGVGGAYNSPLHF.